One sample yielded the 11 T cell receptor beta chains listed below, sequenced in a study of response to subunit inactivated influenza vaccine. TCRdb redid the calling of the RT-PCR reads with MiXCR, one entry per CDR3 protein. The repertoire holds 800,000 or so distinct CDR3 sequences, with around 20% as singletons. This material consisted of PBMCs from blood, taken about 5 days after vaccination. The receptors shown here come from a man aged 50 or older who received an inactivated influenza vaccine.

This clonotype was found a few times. The CDR3 protein is CASSQDATYNEQFF. The CDR3 DNA is TGCGCCAGCAGCCAAGATGCAACTTACAATGAGCAGTTCTTC. The J gene is TRBJ2-1, the V gene TRBV4-3; no clear D gene. This CDR3 spans 14 amino acids. From germline, CDR1 is LGHNA and CDR2 YSLEER. V was pared by 0 bases and J by 4 bases, with 7 bases between.

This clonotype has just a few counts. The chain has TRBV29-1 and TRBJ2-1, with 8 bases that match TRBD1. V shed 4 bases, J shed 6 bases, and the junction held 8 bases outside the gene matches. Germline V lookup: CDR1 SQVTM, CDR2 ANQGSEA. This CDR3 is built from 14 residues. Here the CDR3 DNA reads TGCAGCGTTGTTGAGGACAGGGTGGGCAATGAGCAGTTCTTC. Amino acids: CSVVEDRVGNEQFF.

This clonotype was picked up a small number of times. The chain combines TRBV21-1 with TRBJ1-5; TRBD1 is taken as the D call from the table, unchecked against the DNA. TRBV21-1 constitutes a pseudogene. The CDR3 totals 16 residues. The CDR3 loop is CASSKVNDREHQPQHF. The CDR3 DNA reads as TGTGCCAGCAGCAAAGTCAACGACAGGGAACATCAGCCCCAGCATTTT.

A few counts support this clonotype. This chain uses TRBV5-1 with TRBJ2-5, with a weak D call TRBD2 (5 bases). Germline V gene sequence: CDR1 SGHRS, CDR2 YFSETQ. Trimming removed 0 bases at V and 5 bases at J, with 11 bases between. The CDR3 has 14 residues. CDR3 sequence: CASSLAVGGETQYF. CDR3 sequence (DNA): TGCGCCAGCAGCTTGGCTGTGGGCGGGGAGACCCAGTACTTC.

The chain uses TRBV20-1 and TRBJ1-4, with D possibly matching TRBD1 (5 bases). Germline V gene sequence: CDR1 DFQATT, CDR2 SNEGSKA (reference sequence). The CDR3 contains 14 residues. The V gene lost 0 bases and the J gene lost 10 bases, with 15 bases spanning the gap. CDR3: CSARDAQGGGKLFF. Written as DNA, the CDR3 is TGCAGTGCTAGAGATGCCCAGGGCGGAGGAAAACTGTTTTTT.

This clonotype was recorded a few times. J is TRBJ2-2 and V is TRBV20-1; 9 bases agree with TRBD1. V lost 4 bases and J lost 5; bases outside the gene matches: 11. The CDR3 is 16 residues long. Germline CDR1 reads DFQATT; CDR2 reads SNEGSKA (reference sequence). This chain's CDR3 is CSATPGQGFRTGELFF. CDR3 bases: TGCAGTGCTACCCCGGGACAGGGTTTTCGTACCGGGGAGCTGTTTTTT.

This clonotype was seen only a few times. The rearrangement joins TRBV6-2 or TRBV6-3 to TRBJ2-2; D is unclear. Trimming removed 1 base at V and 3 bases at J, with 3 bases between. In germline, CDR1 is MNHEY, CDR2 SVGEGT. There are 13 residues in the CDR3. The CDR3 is CASSYWDTGELFF. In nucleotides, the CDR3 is TGTGCCAGCAGTTACTGGGACACCGGGGAGCTGTTTTTT.

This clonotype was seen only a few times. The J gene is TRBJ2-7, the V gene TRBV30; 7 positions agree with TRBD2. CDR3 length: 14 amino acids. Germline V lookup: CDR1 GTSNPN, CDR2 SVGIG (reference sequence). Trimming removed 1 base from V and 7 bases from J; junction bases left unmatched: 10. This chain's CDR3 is CAWSAGREYSEQYF. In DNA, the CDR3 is TGTGCCTGGAGTGCAGGGCGGGAGTACAGTGAGCAGTACTTC.

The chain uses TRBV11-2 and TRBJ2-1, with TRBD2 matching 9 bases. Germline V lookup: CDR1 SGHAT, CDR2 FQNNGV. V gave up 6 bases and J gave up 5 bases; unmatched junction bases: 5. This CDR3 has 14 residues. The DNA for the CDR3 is TGTGCCAGCAGTGAGCGGGAGGCCGACAATGAGCAGTTCTTC. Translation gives CASSEREADNEQFF.

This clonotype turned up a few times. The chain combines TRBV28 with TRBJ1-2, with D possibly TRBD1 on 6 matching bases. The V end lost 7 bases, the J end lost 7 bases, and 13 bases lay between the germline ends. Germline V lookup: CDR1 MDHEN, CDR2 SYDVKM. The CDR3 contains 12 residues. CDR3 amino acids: CASTAGGIGYTF. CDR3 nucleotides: TGTGCCAGCACCGCTGGGGGCATTGGCTACACCTTC.

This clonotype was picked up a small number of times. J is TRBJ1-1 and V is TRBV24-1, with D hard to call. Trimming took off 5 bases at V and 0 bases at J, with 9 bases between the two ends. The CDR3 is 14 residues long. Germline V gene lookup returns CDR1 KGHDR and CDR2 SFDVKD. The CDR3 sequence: CATSVHQLNTEAFF. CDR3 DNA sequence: TGTGCCACCAGTGTTCACCAATTGAACACTGAAGCTTTCTTT.